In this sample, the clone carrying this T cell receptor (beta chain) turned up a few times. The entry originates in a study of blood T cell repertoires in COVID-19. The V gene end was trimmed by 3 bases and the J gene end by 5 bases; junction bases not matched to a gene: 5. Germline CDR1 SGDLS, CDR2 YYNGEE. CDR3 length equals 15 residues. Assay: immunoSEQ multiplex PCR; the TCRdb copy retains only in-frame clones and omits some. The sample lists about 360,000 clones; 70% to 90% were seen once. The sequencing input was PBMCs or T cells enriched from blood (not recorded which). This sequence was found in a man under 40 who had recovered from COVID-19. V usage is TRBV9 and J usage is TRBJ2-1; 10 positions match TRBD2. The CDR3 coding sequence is TGTGCCAGCAGCGGTAGCGGGGGGCCTCACAATGAGCAGTTCTTC. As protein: CASSGSGGPHNEQFF.